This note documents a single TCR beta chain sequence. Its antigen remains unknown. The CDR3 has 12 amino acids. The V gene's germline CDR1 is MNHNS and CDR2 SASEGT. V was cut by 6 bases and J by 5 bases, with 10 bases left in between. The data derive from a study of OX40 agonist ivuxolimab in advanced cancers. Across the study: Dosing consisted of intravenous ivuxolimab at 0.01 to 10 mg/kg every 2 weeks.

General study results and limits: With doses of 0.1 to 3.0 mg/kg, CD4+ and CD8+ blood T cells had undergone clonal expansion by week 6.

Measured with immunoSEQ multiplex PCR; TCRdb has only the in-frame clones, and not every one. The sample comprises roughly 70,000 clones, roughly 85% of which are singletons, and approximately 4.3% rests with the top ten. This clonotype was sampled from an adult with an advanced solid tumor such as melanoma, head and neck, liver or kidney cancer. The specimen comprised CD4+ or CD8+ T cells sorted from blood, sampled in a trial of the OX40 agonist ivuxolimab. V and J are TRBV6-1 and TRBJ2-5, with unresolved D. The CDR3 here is CASRGVGETQYF. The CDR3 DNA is TGTGCCAGCAGGGGCGTAGGGGAGACCCAGTACTTC.